These T cell receptor beta chains were read from a single sample in a study of cytomegalovirus exposure and HLA in healthy donors. Some clones are missing from TCRdb's copy, which holds only in-frame ones; the method was immunoSEQ multiplex PCR. The data contain more than 95,000 clones, approximately 87% of them seen just once; the ten biggest clones take up around 19%. The sequenced sample was PBMCs. These receptors came from a man aged 18-30 years in good health and CMV-seropositive. Each CDR3 is given with its conserved first and last residue. D genes are given only for firm matches. Rows may omit the clone size; those that give it use once, few, many or a size class.

v_gene: TRBV6-1
d_gene: TRBD1
j_gene: TRBJ2-7
abundance: NA
CDR3nt: TGTGCCAGCAGTCCCTGGACAGGGGCCTACGAGCAGTACTTC
CDR3aa: CASSPWTGAYEQYF

v_gene: TRBV18
d_gene: TRBD1
j_gene: TRBJ1-1
abundance: NA
CDR3nt: TGTGCCAGCTCACCACTTCCGGGACAGGGGAACACTGAAGCTTTCTTT
CDR3aa: CASSPLPGQGNTEAFF

v_gene: TRBV7-9
d_gene: TRBD1
j_gene: TRBJ1-4
abundance: once
CDR3nt: TGTGCCAGCAGCTTAGATGGGATGGCGGGACAGGCTGAAAAACTGTTTTTT
CDR3aa: CASSLDGMAGQAEKLFF

v_gene: TRBV19
d_gene: TRBD1
j_gene: TRBJ1-1
abundance: NA
CDR3nt: TGTGCCAGTAGTATTTGGACAGGGGGAAATGAAGCTTTCTTT
CDR3aa: CASSIWTGGNEAFF

v_gene: TRBV29-1
d_gene: TRBD1
j_gene: TRBJ2-7
abundance: NA
CDR3nt: TGCAGCGGACAGGGGGTCGGTTACGAGCAGTACTTC
CDR3aa: CSGQGVGYEQYF

v_gene: TRBV9
d_gene: TRBD1
j_gene: TRBJ1-2
abundance: NA
CDR3nt: TGTGCCAGCAGCGGACAGGGGGTGACCTATGGCTACACCTTC
CDR3aa: CASSGQGVTYGYTF

v_gene: TRBV27
d_gene: TRBD2
j_gene: TRBJ2-7
abundance: NA
CDR3nt: TGTGCCAGCAGTTTTAGCGGGGACTACGAGCAGTACTTC
CDR3aa: CASSFSGDYEQYF

v_gene: TRBV29-1
d_gene: TRBD2
j_gene: TRBJ2-7
abundance: NA
CDR3nt: TGCAGCGTTCGGACTAGCGGGGGGAACGAGCAGTACTTC
CDR3aa: CSVRTSGGNEQYF

v_gene: TRBV4-2
d_gene: NA
j_gene: TRBJ2-7
abundance: NA
CDR3nt: TGTGCCAGCAGCCAACCCCATGTTGCCCAGGGGCCCTACGAGCAGTACTTC
CDR3aa: CASSQPHVAQGPYEQYF

v_gene: TRBV6-6
d_gene: TRBD1
j_gene: TRBJ1-2
abundance: NA
CDR3nt: TGTGCCACCAGTACTGGGACAGAGTATGGCTACACCTTC
CDR3aa: CATSTGTEYGYTF

v_gene: TRBV2
d_gene: TRBD2
j_gene: TRBJ2-7
abundance: NA
CDR3nt: TGTGCCAGCAGGGGGACTAGCGGGGGGGATCGCTACGAGCAGTACTTC
CDR3aa: CASRGTSGGDRYEQYF

v_gene: TRBV30
d_gene: TRBD1
j_gene: TRBJ1-2
abundance: NA
CDR3nt: TGTGCCTACTCACAGGGGAACTATGGCTACACCTTC
CDR3aa: CAYSQGNYGYTF

v_gene: TRBV10-1
d_gene: NA
j_gene: TRBJ1-1
abundance: NA
CDR3nt: TGCGCCAGCAGTGAGACGGGGACTGAAGCTTTCTTT
CDR3aa: CASSETGTEAFF

v_gene: TRBV30
d_gene: NA
j_gene: TRBJ1-4
abundance: NA
CDR3nt: TGTGCCTGGAGTATTACTCCGTCAGGGTTGGGTGAAAAACTGTTTTTT
CDR3aa: CAWSITPSGLGEKLFF

v_gene: TRBV5-1
d_gene: TRBD1
j_gene: TRBJ2-7
abundance: NA
CDR3nt: TGCGCCAGCAGCTTTGGGACAGGGGGCTACGAGCAGTACTTC
CDR3aa: CASSFGTGGYEQYF

v_gene: TRBV5-1
d_gene: TRBD2
j_gene: TRBJ2-4
abundance: NA
CDR3nt: TGCGCCAGCAGCTTGCCCTTAGCGGGGGGCGGGGACATTCAGTACTTC
CDR3aa: CASSLPLAGGGDIQYF